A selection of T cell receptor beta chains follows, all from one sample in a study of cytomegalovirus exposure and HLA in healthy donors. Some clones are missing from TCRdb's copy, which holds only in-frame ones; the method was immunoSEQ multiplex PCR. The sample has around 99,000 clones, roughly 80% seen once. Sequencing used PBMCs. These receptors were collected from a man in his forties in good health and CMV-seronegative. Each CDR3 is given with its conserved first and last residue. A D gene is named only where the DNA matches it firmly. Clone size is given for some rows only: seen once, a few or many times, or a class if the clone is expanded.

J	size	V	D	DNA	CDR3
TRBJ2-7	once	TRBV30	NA	TGTGCCTGGAGCATTAGGACACAAGCCTACGAGCAGTACTTC	CAWSIRTQAYEQYF
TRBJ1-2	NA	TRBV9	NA	TGTGCCAGCAAGACAGAACATGGGGGCTACACCTTC	CASKTEHGGYTF
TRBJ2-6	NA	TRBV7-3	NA	TGTGCCAGCAGCTTAAGGTCACAGGGCGCGACTGGGGCCAACGTCCTGACTTTC	CASSLRSQGATGANVLTF
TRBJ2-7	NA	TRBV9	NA	TGTGCCAGCAGCGTAAATCTAGTAGCCTACGAGCAGTACTTC	CASSVNLVAYEQYF
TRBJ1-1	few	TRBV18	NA	TGTGCCAGCTCACCTCTGGACGGGGAAGGTTTCTTT	CASSPLDGEGFF
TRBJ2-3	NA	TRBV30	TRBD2	TGTGCCTGGAGTGCTTTCCTAGCGGGGGGGCCTGATACGCAGTATTTT	CAWSAFLAGGPDTQYF
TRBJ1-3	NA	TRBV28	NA	TGTGCCAGCAGGAATAGCGGAAACACCATATATTTT	CASRNSGNTIYF
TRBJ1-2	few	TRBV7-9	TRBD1	TGTGCCAGCAGCTTAGCGTCAGGGGGAAGGTATGGCTACACCTTC	CASSLASGGRYGYTF
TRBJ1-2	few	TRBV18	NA	TGTGCCAGCTCACCACCGCAAACTACCTCCGGTCTAGGCTATGGCTACACCTTC	CASSPPQTTSGLGYGYTF
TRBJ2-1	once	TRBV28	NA	TGTGCCAGCAGTCCCAGGCACAATGAGCAGTTCTTC	CASSPRHNEQFF
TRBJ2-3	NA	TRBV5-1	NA	TGCGCCAGCAGCCCTGCCGGGACTTTCCTCGATACGCAGTATTTT	CASSPAGTFLDTQYF
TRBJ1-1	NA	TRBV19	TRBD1	TGTGCCAGTAGTATAGCCCGACAGGGGGCGACTGAAGCTTTCTTT	CASSIARQGATEAFF
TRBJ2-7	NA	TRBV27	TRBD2	TGTGCCAGCAGTACGCTAGCGGGAGGCTACGAGCAGTACTTC	CASSTLAGGYEQYF